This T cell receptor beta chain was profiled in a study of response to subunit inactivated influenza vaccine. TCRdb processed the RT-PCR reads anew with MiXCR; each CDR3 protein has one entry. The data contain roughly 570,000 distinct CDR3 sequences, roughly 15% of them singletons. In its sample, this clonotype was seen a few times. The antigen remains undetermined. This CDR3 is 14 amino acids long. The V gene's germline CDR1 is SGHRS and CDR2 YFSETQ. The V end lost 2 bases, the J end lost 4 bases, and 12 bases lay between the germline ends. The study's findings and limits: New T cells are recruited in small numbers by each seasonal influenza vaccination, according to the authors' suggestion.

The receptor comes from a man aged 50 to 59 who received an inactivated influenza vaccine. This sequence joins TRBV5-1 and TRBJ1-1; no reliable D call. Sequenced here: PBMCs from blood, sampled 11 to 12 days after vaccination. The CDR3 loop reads CASSFGSGVTEAFF. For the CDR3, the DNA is TGCGCCAGCAGCTTTGGTAGTGGAGTCACTGAAGCTTTCTTT.